This TCR beta chain stems from a study of T cell clonotyping in hematopoietic cell transplantation. Study outcomes and limitations: At the given depth, recipient repertoires were over 95% de novo clonotypes.

The data were produced by immunoSEQ multiplex PCR, yet TCRdb's version contains in-frame clones alone and is incomplete. The table includes some 9,900 clones, approximately 77% detected once. Germline V gene sequence: CDR1 PRHDT, CDR2 FYEKMQ (reference sequence). J lost 2 bases, V lost 5 bases, and 5 bases had no gene match. This CDR3 spans 14 amino acids. A remark on this clone: What it recognizes is unknown.

The chain carries TRBV13 and TRBJ2-7; TRBD1 matches at 8 bases. This sequence was found in a female patient in her thirties or forties who had an allogeneic stem cell transplant from a related donor, so T cells may come from the graft donor. Some clones in this sample may be carry-over from other donors' samples. Sequenced material: PBMCs, taken 30 days after allogeneic stem cell transplant. The CDR3, as DNA: TGTGCCAGCAGCCCCGAGACAGGGGCCTACGAGCAGTACTTC. It codes for CASSPETGAYEQYF.